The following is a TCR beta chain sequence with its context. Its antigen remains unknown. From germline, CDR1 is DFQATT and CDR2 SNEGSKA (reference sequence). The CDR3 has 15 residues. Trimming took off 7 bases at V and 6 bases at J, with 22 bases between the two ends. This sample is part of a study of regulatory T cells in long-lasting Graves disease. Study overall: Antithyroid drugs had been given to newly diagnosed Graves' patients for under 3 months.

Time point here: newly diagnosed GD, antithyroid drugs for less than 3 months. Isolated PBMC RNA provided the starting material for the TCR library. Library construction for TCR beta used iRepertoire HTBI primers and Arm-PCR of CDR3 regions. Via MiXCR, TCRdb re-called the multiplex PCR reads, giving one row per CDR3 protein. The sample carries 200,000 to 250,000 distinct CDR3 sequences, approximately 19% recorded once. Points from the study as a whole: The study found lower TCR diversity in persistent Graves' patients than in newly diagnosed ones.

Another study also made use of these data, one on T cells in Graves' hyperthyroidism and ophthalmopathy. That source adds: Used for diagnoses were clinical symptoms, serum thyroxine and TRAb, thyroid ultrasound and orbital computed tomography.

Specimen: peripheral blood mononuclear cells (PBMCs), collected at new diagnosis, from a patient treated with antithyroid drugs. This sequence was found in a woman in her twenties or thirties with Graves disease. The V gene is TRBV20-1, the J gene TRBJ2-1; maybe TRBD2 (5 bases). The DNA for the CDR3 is TGCAGTGTAATCCCACTAGGCGTAGTCGGCAATGAGCAGTTCTTC. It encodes CSVIPLGVVGNEQFF.